Below are 5 T cell receptor beta chains sequenced from a single sample in a study of T cell clonality in common variable immunodeficiency. What these receptors recognize is not known. Findings of the study overall: Common variable immunodeficiency TCR beta sequences reportedly had fewer deletions and N-nucleotide insertions.

The repertoire was sequenced with immunoSEQ multiplex PCR; TCRdb's copy has only in-frame clones and lacks some. This sample comprises approximately 30,000 clones, none seen once only. Source material: peripheral blood mononuclear cells. The receptor source for this set is a human donor with common variable immunodeficiency.

This clone has ten or more counts. The CDR3 end falls 3 residues outside the read, so it is completed with the germline J gene. V and J are TRBV5-1 and TRBJ2-2; D possibly corresponds to TRBD2 (5 bases). CDR3 length: 14 amino acids. Between the trimmed V and J ends, which lost 7 bases and 3 bases, there was a span of 13 bases. Germline V gene data show CDR1 as SGHRS and CDR2 as YFSETQ. CDR3: CASRKDGDTGELFF. The part of the CDR3 DNA that was read is TGCGCCAGCCGTAAGGACGGGGACACCGGGGAG.

This clone was seen only a few times. The CDR3 goes on 3 residues after the read ends, and that part is filled in from the germline J gene. The V call is TRBV7-6, the J call TRBJ1-5, with TRBD1 matching over 9 bases. The length of the CDR3 is 16 residues. J was trimmed by 6 bases and V by 5 bases; bases with no gene match: 11. Germline V gene data show CDR1 as SGHVS and CDR2 as FNYEAQ. The CDR3 is CASSPGTGRTGQPQHF. Partial CDR3 DNA: TGTGCCAGCAGCCCAGGGACAGGGAGGACCGGTCAGCCC.

This clone was recorded at least ten times. The CDR3 is cut off 3 residues early in the read; its end comes from the germline J gene. The gene calls are TRBV3-1 (or the pseudogene TRBV3-2) and TRBJ2-1; 9 bases fit TRBD2. Germline CDR1 and CDR2: LGHDT and YNNKEL (reference sequence). V trimming: 0 bases; J trimming: 7 bases; junction bases outside the gene matches: 4. There are 15 residues in the CDR3. CDR3 region: CASSQDLAGINEQFF. The part of the CDR3 DNA that was read is TGTGCCAGCAGCCAAGATCTAGCGGGAATAAATGAG.

The sample holds a few counts of this clone. The missing CDR3 end, 3 residues past where the read stops, is filled in from the germline J gene. The rearrangement uses TRBV11-3 and TRBJ2-1; D is perhaps TRBD2 (6 bases). CDR1 SGHNT and CDR2 YENEEA come from the germline V gene. The ends were cut back, 4 bases at V and 8 bases at J, with 12 bases in the middle. The CDR3 has 13 residues. The part of the CDR3 DNA that was read is TGTGCCAGCAGCTCGCCGGGGGTAGATGAG. This sequence encodes CASSSPGVDE. The full CDR3 protein is CASSSPGVDEQFF.

About this clone: The read comes to an end 3 residues before the CDR3 does, leaving the germline J gene to fill in the end. This sequence joins TRBV19 and TRBJ2-1, with 14 bases identical to TRBD2. Trimming removed 6 bases from V and 0 bases from J; junction bases left unmatched: 4. CDR1 is LNHDA, CDR2 SQIVND, per germline (reference sequence). The CDR3 consists of 17 residues. CDR3 DNA, as far as it was read: TGTGCCAGTAGGAGGACTAGCGGGAGGTACTCCTACAATGAG. It yields the protein CASRRTSGRYSYNE. The complete CDR3 protein is CASRRTSGRYSYNEQFF.